This T cell receptor (beta chain) was captured by sequencing in a study of response to subunit inactivated influenza vaccine. Trimming took 2 bases from V and 7 from J, leaving 12 bases between them. The CDR3 is 13 amino acids. Germline V CDR1 and CDR2: SGHTA, FQGNSA. Remarks on this clonotype: What it binds is not known.

TCRdb re-analysed the RT-PCR reads in MiXCR, keeping a single row per CDR3 protein. In the table there are approximately 700,000 distinct CDR3 sequences, about 14% of which are singletons. Broader study findings: Authors suggested that a seasonal influenza vaccination recruits few new T cells each time.

The V and J genes are TRBV7-2 and TRBJ2-7; D perhaps matches TRBD2 (5 bases). The sample in question was PBMCs from blood, obtained 14 to 15 days before vaccination. The source is a man between 45 and 60 years old who received an inactivated influenza vaccine. Written as DNA, the CDR3 is TGTGCCAGCAGCTTACAAGCGGTGAATGAGCAGTACTTC. Protein product: CASSLQAVNEQYF.